These 10 T cell receptor beta chains came from one sample sequenced in a study of shared clonotypes between healthy human individuals. Positive CCR7 selection of CD45RO-negative cells yielded the naive CD8 cells, and terminally differentiated effector memory CD45RA+ cells were excluded. Measured with immunoSEQ multiplex PCR; TCRdb has only the in-frame clones, and not every one. The sample records over 2 million clones, about 95% being singletons. The sequencing sample was made of naive CD8+ T cells sorted from blood. Receptors were obtained from a man aged 18 to 30 in good health.

The chain recombines TRBV11-2 with TRBJ2-5; unclear D gene. With 1 base removed from V and 13 bases from J, the gap between germline ends came to 16 bases. This CDR3 is built from 13 residues. The germline V gene encodes CDR1 SGHAT and CDR2 FQNNGV. The chain's CDR3 is CASSLGGDTPRYF. CDR3 in DNA: TGTGCCAGCAGCTTAGGAGGCGACACCCCCCGGTACTTC.

The chain has TRBV13 and TRBJ2-7; D is ambiguous. Germline V gene lookup returns CDR1 PRHDT and CDR2 FYEKMQ (reference sequence). This CDR3 spans 16 amino acids. Trimming removed 2 bases from V and 2 bases from J, with 16 bases in between. CDR3 region: CASSLTPGQLPYEQYF. In DNA form, the CDR3 reads TGTGCCAGCAGCTTAACCCCTGGGCAGCTGCCCTACGAGCAGTACTTC.

The CDR3 region is CASSPGTSGSLDEQFF. CDR3 nucleotides: TGTGCCAGCAGCCCCGGGACTAGCGGTAGTTTGGATGAGCAGTTCTTC. The V call is TRBV9, the J call TRBJ2-1; 11 bases are shared with TRBD2. Trimming removed 4 bases from V and 8 bases from J; junction bases left unmatched: 11. Germline values: CDR1 SGDLS, CDR2 YYNGEE. This CDR3 is built from 16 residues.

Turning to this clone: This sample includes further DNA sequences coding for the same CDR3. V is TRBV7-9 and J is TRBJ2-2; D call uncertain. This CDR3 comprises 14 residues. Germline CDR1 reads SEHNR; CDR2 reads FQNEAQ (reference sequence). The V end was cut by 3 bases, the J end by 4 bases, with 9 bases between. CDR3 bases: TGTGCCAGCAGCTTCAGTCTTGGCACCGGGGAGCTGTTTTTT. As protein: CASSFSLGTGELFF.

The V gene is TRBV30, the J gene TRBJ2-1, with D tentatively TRBD2 (5 bases). CDR3 length equals 13 residues. Trimming took 2 bases from V and 7 from J, leaving 12 bases between them. The germline V gene encodes CDR1 GTSNPN and CDR2 SVGIG (reference sequence). CDR3 amino acids: CAWSLQSGNEQFF. DNA for the CDR3: TGTGCCTGGAGTCTTCAAAGCGGTAATGAGCAGTTCTTC.

The chain carries TRBV5-1 and TRBJ2-3; 9 bases align to TRBD1. Looked up from germline, CDR1 is SGHRS and CDR2 is YFSETQ. Trimming took 4 bases from V and 0 from J; bases not matched to a gene: 15. The CDR3 has 19 amino acids. The CDR3 sequence: CASSTGQGLGYTSTDTQYF. The CDR3 region has the DNA TGCGCCAGCAGCACTGGACAGGGGTTAGGCTACACTAGCACAGATACGCAGTATTTT.

The chain carries TRBV6-5 and TRBJ2-3; D is unclear. Trimming pared 2 bases from V and 0 bases from J, leaving 12 bases between. The CDR3 consists of 16 residues. CDR1 MNHEY and CDR2 SVGAGI come from the germline V gene. The CDR3 sequence: CASSYTIGDSTDTQYF. In DNA, the CDR3 is TGTGCCAGCAGTTACACCATTGGGGATAGCACAGATACGCAGTATTTT.

Only a few counts were recorded for this clone. The same CDR3 can be traced to other DNA sequences in this sample. This chain connects TRBV4-3 to TRBJ2-5, with a possible D match to TRBD1 (5 bases). CDR1 and CDR2 from the germline V gene are LGHNA and YSLEER. Trimming pared 0 bases from V and 3 bases from J, leaving 5 bases between. This CDR3 has 13 amino acids. The CDR3 DNA follows: TGCGCCAGCAGCCAAGACAGGGAAGAGACCCAGTACTTC. Its protein is CASSQDREETQYF.

The V gene is TRBV29-1, the J gene TRBJ2-7; a possible D gene is TRBD2 (5 bases). CDR1 is SQVTM, CDR2 ANQGSEA, per germline. Trimming took off 4 bases at V and 2 bases at J, with 9 bases between the two ends. CDR3 length: 12 amino acids. The CDR3 region has the DNA TGCAGCGTTGCGGCGGAGGCCTACGAGCAGTACTTC. This gives the protein CSVAAEAYEQYF.

This clone was observed a single time. DNA of the CDR3: TGCGCCAGCAGTGAGGGGACAGGGGTAAGGTACTTC. Encoded protein: CASSEGTGVRYF. This rearrangement joins TRBV10-2 to TRBJ2-7, with TRBD1 matching over 10 bases. This CDR3 has 12 residues. Trimming removed 2 bases from V and 12 bases from J; junction bases left unmatched: 4. CDR1 and CDR2 from the germline V gene are WSHSY and SAAADI.